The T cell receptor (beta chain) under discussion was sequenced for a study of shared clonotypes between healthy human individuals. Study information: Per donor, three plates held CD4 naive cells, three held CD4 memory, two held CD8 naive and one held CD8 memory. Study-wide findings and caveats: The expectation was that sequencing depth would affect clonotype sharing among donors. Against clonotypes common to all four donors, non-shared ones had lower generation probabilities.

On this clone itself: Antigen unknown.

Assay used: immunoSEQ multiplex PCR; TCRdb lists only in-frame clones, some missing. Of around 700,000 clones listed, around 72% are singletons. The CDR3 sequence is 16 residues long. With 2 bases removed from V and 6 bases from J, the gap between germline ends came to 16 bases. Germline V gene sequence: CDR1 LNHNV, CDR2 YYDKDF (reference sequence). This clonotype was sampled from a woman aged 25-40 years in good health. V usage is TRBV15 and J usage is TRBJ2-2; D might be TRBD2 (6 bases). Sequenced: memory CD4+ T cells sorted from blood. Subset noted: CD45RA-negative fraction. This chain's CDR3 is CATSRPRAGGPGELFF. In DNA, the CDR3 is TGTGCCACCAGCAGACCCCGGGCCGGGGGTCCCGGGGAGCTGTTTTTT. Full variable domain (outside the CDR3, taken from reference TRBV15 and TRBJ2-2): DAMVIQNPRYQVTQFGKPVTLSCSQTLNHNVMYWYQQKSSQAPKLLFHYYDKDFNNEADTPDNFQSRRPNTSFCFLDIRSPGLGDTAMYLCATSRPRAGGPGELFFGEGSRLTVL.